This T cell receptor (beta chain) was recovered during a study of post-analysis software for immune sequencing data. Study-wide context: Disease trajectories encompassed relapsing-remitting, secondary progressive and progressive-relapsing multiple sclerosis. Study-level points and caveats: Controls' normalized Chao1 diversity significantly exceeded that of multiple sclerosis patients. TRBV segments more frequent in patients than in controls numbered about 5 and included TRBV5-6, TRBV5-1 and TRBV20-1. The F measure placed samples prepared in the same batch into strongly shared clusters.

Included in the TCR beta cDNA libraries were unique molecular identifiers. TCRdb analysed the PCR reads with MiXCR anew, one entry per CDR3 protein. The sample has roughly 400,000 distinct CDR3 sequences; roughly 40% are singletons. The sample holds a few counts of this clonotype. Its specificity is unknown. Germline CDR1 reads SEHNR; CDR2 reads FQNEAQ (reference sequence). The CDR3 consists of 14 residues. V was clipped by 4 bases and J by 3 bases, with 10 bases between them. Sequenced material: blood. The source of this sequence is a girl aged 2-9 years with multiple sclerosis. The chain links TRBV7-9 to TRBJ2-1; possible D gene TRBD2, 6 bases. The CDR3 reads CASSSGLIYNEQFF. For the CDR3, the DNA is TGTGCCAGCAGCTCGGGACTTATCTACAATGAGCAGTTCTTC.